One and the same sample provided the 26 T cell receptor beta chains below, sequenced in a study of patients and donors after allogeneic stem cell transplantation. TCRdb reprocessed the RT-PCR reads with MiXCR, giving one entry per CDR3 protein. The sample records about 100,000 distinct CDR3 sequences, over 30% being singletons. Sequenced material: blood, either unsorted or a sorted T cell fraction (not recorded which). The source is a human donor who was either an allogeneic HSCT recipient or a stem cell or donor lymphocyte infusion donor (not recorded which). It is not recorded whose cells these are; they may come from a transplant donor.

This chain joins TRBV5-1 and TRBJ2-1; D ambiguous. CDR3 size: 13 residues. Germline-derived CDR1 and CDR2 are SGHRS and YFSETQ. V shed 0 bases and J shed 5 bases, with 6 bases lying between them. The CDR3 nucleotides are TGCGCCAGCAGCTTGGGGGCTAACAATGAGCAGTTCTTC. Protein product: CASSLGANNEQFF.

This chain joins TRBV7-9 and TRBJ2-2, with TRBD1 as a possible D gene (5 bases). Trimming removed 1 base from V and 1 base from J, with 13 bases in between. Germline loops: CDR1 SEHNR, CDR2 FQNEAQ (reference sequence). The CDR3 length is 17 residues. CDR3 sequence reads: CASSLDRFPGNTGELFF. CDR3 DNA sequence: TGTGCCAGCAGCTTAGACAGGTTTCCTGGGAACACCGGGGAGCTGTTTTTT.

V gene TRBV25-1 combines with J gene TRBJ1-2, with TRBD1 as a possible D gene (5 bases). Germline lookup yields CDR1 MGHDK and CDR2 SYGVNS. CDR3 length: 16 amino acids. V was pared by 2 bases and J by 1 base, with 14 bases between. CDR3: CASSETAREDNYGYTF. The CDR3 coding sequence is TGTGCCAGCAGTGAAACCGCCAGGGAGGATAACTATGGCTACACCTTC.

In nucleotides, the CDR3 is TGTGCCAGCAGCAAAGCGGGGAAACTGAACACTGAAGCTTTCTTT. Its protein is CASSKAGKLNTEAFF. The gene calls are TRBV21-1 and TRBJ1-1. TRBV21-1 is marked as a pseudogene. The CDR3 is 15 residues long.

This chain's CDR3 is CASSAYQETQYF. The CDR3 DNA reads TGTGCCAGCTCAGCGTACCAAGAGACCCAGTACTTC. V usage is TRBV18 and J usage is TRBJ2-5, with D uncertain. Germline V gene lookup returns CDR1 KGHSH and CDR2 LQKENI. With 5 bases removed from V and 0 bases from J, the gap between germline ends came to 4 bases. The CDR3 is 12 residues long.

V is TRBV27 and J is TRBJ2-1; 7 bases match TRBD2. Unmatched junction bases numbered 12, after V lost 3 bases and J lost 7 bases. Germline CDR1 and CDR2: MNHEY and SMNVEV (reference sequence). The CDR3 extends over 16 amino acids. The CDR3 nucleotides are TGTGCCAGCAGTTTGGGAGGGCGGAGGTTTTTGAATGAGCAGTTCTTC. This sequence encodes CASSLGGRRFLNEQFF.

This clonotype has more than one count but fewer than ten. This chain connects TRBV29-1 to TRBJ1-4; D gene unclear. This CDR3 is 12 amino acids long. Trimming took 4 bases from V and 9 from J, leaving 12 bases between them. Germline-derived CDR1 and CDR2 are SQVTM and ANQGSEA. As DNA, the CDR3 is TGCAGCGTTGCAACAGCGACGAAAAAACTGTTTTTT. As protein: CSVATATKKLFF.

The rearrangement uses TRBV12-3 or TRBV12-4 and TRBJ2-5, with D perhaps assigned TRBD1 or TRBD2 (5 bases each). This CDR3 is built from 13 residues. Trimming cost V 5 bases and J 5 bases, with 12 bases left between them. The CDR3 region is CASSPGTPETQYF. The CDR3 region has the DNA TGTGCCAGCAGTCCCGGGACCCCGGAGACCCAGTACTTC.

This rearrangement joins TRBV5-1 to TRBJ2-3; D gene ambiguous. The CDR3 is 12 amino acids. The germline V gene encodes CDR1 SGHRS and CDR2 YFSETQ. V lost 3 bases to trimming and J lost 6 bases, with 8 bases between them. CDR3 in amino acids: CASSSKVDTQYF. CDR3 DNA sequence: TGCGCCAGCAGCTCCAAAGTGGATACGCAGTATTTT.

This clonotype has a handful of counts. The chain has TRBV5-1 and TRBJ1-4; the D is unclear. Trimming removed 4 bases from V and 5 bases from J, with 15 bases in between. CDR3 length: 15 amino acids. The germline V gene has CDR1 SGHRS and CDR2 YFSETQ. The CDR3 coding sequence is TGCGCCAGCAGCGTGGACGGGGTCTTCAATGAAAAACTGTTTTTT. The encoded protein is CASSVDGVFNEKLFF. Full variable domain (outside the CDR3, taken from reference TRBV5-1 and TRBJ1-4): KAGVTQTPRYLIKTRGQQVTLSCSPISGHRSVSWYQQTPGQGLQFLFEYFSETQRNKGNFPGRFSGRQFSNSRSEMNVSTLELGDSALYLCASSVDGVFNEKLFFGSGTQLSVL.

The chain joins TRBV5-1 to TRBJ1-6; D is perhaps TRBD1 (6 bases). CDR3 length equals 16 residues. V gave up 4 bases and J gave up 14 bases, with 25 bases separating them. CDR1 is SGHRS, CDR2 YFSETQ, per germline. The CDR3 protein is CASSTATGPSDSTLHF. Written as DNA, the CDR3 is TGCGCCAGCAGCACAGCGACAGGCCCCTCGGATTCGACCCTCCACTTT.

The sample holds a few counts of this clonotype. DNA for the CDR3: TGCGCCAGCAGCTTGGAGGCAGGGAGAGGGAGAACCTATGGCTACACCTTC. It codes for CASSLEAGRGRTYGYTF. This chain joins TRBV5-1 and TRBJ1-2, with D perhaps TRBD1 (5 bases). The CDR3 covers 17 residues. V dropped 0 bases and J dropped 4 bases, with 19 bases sitting between them. Germline CDR1 SGHRS, CDR2 YFSETQ.

The chain's CDR3 is CSAPDRAGVFGELFF. The CDR3, as DNA: TGCAGTGCTCCGGACAGGGCTGGAGTTTTCGGGGAGCTGTTTTTT. The chain combines TRBV20-1 with TRBJ2-2, with 8 positions matching TRBD1. The CDR3 runs to 15 residues. Germline V gene lookup returns CDR1 DFQATT and CDR2 SNEGSKA (reference sequence). The V segment lost 5 bases and the J segment 7 bases; nucleotides outside the gene matches: 12.

The table lists this clonotype with a few counts. The J gene is TRBJ1-4, the V gene TRBV4-3; 7 bases align to TRBD1. Trimming removed 6 bases from V and 5 bases from J; junction bases left unmatched: 12. This CDR3 has 16 residues. Germline V CDR1 and CDR2: LGHNA, YSLEER. The CDR3 nucleotides are TGCGCCAGCAGACCCGGGACAGTTACCTTGAATGAAAAACTGTTTTTT. Protein sequence: CASRPGTVTLNEKLFF.

This rearrangement joins TRBV5-1 to TRBJ1-6; 9 bases agree with TRBD1. Germline V gene data show CDR1 as SGHRS and CDR2 as YFSETQ. The CDR3 is 15 amino acids. With 4 bases clipped from V and 9 bases from J, the junction kept 8 bases outside the gene matches. CDR3 nucleotide sequence: TGCGCCAGCAGCCAGGGACAGGGAAGGGGTTCACCCCTCCACTTT. Translating gives CASSQGQGRGSPLHF.

CDR3 in DNA: TGTGCCAGCAGCCAATCTTCTCTAGCGGGAGGCTACGAGCAGTACTTC. Its protein is CASSQSSLAGGYEQYF. The V and J genes are TRBV16 and TRBJ2-7; 11 nucleotides agree with TRBD2. Germline V CDR1 and CDR2: KGHSY, FQNENV. The CDR3 is made up of 16 amino acids. V lost 0 bases to trimming and J lost 3 bases; unmatched junction nucleotides: 4.

The rearrangement joins TRBV12-3 or TRBV12-4 to TRBJ1-2; 11 bases agree with TRBD1. The CDR3 totals 14 residues. V shed 3 bases and J 8 bases; nucleotides not matched to a gene: 5. The CDR3 sequence is CASSFRGQGEGYTF. CDR3 coding DNA: TGTGCCAGCAGTTTTAGGGGACAGGGGGAGGGCTACACCTTC.

This clonotype was picked up a small number of times. This chain joins TRBV20-1 and TRBJ1-2; the D gene is possibly TRBD1 (6 bases). The CDR3 covers 12 residues. From germline, CDR1 is DFQATT and CDR2 SNEGSKA (reference sequence). The V and J ends lost 6 bases and 4 bases respectively, with 12 bases between them. CDR3 DNA: TGCAGTGCAGCGGGGGGCGCCTATGGCTACACCTTC. It specifies CSAAGGAYGYTF.

This clonotype was seen more than once but under ten times. The chain recombines TRBV25-1 with TRBJ1-2, with D maybe TRBD1 (6 bases). Trimming pared 1 base from V and 3 bases from J, leaving 18 bases between. Germline CDR1 MGHDK, CDR2 SYGVNS. The CDR3 is 17 amino acids. In nucleotides, the CDR3 is TGTGCCAGCAGTGAATCATCGGCGGGCAGGGGTGACTATGGCTACACCTTC. As protein: CASSESSAGRGDYGYTF.

V is TRBV29-1 and J is TRBJ2-1, with no clear D. The CDR3 has 13 residues. Trimming took off 7 bases at V and 9 bases at J, with 19 bases between the two ends. The germline V gene encodes CDR1 SQVTM and CDR2 ANQGSEA. For the CDR3, the DNA is TGCAGCGCCGAAACCCGACTGTGGCGTGAGCAGTTCTTC. It codes for CSAETRLWREQFF.

The chain couples TRBV5-6 to TRBJ2-2; D is possibly TRBD2 (6 bases). V lost 0 bases to trimming and J lost 6 bases, with 12 bases between them. CDR1 SGHDT and CDR2 YYEEEE come from the germline V gene. The CDR3 consists of 15 residues. The CDR3 loop reads CASSLAGGSAGELFF. The CDR3 bases are TGTGCCAGCAGCTTGGCCGGGGGTAGCGCCGGGGAGCTGTTTTTT.

The J gene is TRBJ1-5, the V gene TRBV30; D is undetermined. Trimming cost V 2 bases and J 4 bases, with 9 bases left between them. The CDR3 extends over 13 amino acids. Germline V gene lookup returns CDR1 GTSNPN and CDR2 SVGIG (reference sequence). CDR3 in amino acids: CAWSIQGNQPQHF. In DNA, the CDR3 is TGTGCCTGGAGTATACAAGGAAATCAGCCCCAGCATTTT.

The chain employs TRBV9 and TRBJ1-1; D might be TRBD1 (5 bases). V was trimmed by 3 bases and J by 4 bases, leaving 10 bases between them. There are 13 residues in the CDR3. The germline gives CDR1 SGDLS, CDR2 YYNGEE. CDR3 bases: TGTGCCAGCAGCGAGTTGGGGGGCACTGAAGCTTTCTTT. Protein sequence: CASSELGGTEAFF.

This clonotype was detected a few times. J is TRBJ1-6 and V is TRBV10-3; unclear D gene. The CDR3 length is 13 residues. With 7 bases removed from V and 8 bases from J, the gap between germline ends came to 12 bases. Germline assignment: CDR1 ENHRY and CDR2 SYGVKD. The DNA for the CDR3 is TGTGCCATCATGGCATCTGTCGATTCACCCCTCCACTTT. Translated: CAIMASVDSPLHF.

In this sample, this clonotype turned up a few times. The V gene is TRBV11-2, the J gene TRBJ2-5; D gene unclear. The V gene's germline CDR1 is SGHAT and CDR2 FQNNGV. This CDR3 contains 12 residues. Deletions cut 8 bases from V and 2 bases from J, with 9 bases between. CDR3 nucleotide sequence: TGTGCCAGCGGACGGCCGCAAGAGACCCAGTACTTC. Translated: CASGRPQETQYF. Full variable domain (missing parts from reference TRBV11-2 and TRBJ2-5): EAGVAQSPRYKIIEKRQSVAFWCNPISGHATLYWYQQILGQGPKLLIQFQNNGVVDDSQLPKDRFSAERLKGVDSTLKIQPAKLEDSAVYLCASGRPQETQYFGPGTRLLVL.

This clonotype was counted between two and nine times. The chain is built from TRBV6-1 and TRBJ1-1; unclear D gene. Trimming pared 6 bases from V and 2 bases from J, leaving 13 bases between. Germline CDR1 reads MNHNS; CDR2 reads SASEGT. The CDR3 covers 14 residues. The DNA of the CDR3 is TGTGCCAGCAGCTCTGAGTCCTATAACACTGAAGCTTTCTTT. It is translated as CASSSESYNTEAFF.